Detailed here is one TCR beta chain. Its antigen is as yet unknown. The source of the sample is a study of a mutant IDH1 vaccine in newly diagnosed glioma. Study-wide context: Vaccinations were initiated 4-6 weeks following radiotherapy alone, or were given together with temozolomide cycles. Study results and caveats: The vaccine induced immune responses, and these occurred in around 93% of patients.

Trimming shortened V by 0 bases and J by 2 bases, and 18 bases separated the two germline ends. Germline assignment: CDR1 SGHRS and CDR2 YFSETQ. The CDR3 extends over 18 amino acids. The time point was: week 47, end of study. Each vaccine dose was 300 ug of mutant IDH1 20-mer peptide, with topical imiquimod. Sequencing used immunoSEQ multiplex PCR; TCRdb keeps in-frame clones, though not all of them. Among tens of thousands of clones, over 70% were seen once, and the ten largest hold around 8.9%. Here the sequenced sample was PBMCs, taken from a glioma patient whose treatment included an IDH1 peptide vaccine. This receptor was obtained from a middle-aged man with glioma. This rearrangement joins TRBV5-1 to TRBJ2-1; TRBD1 is a possible D gene (6 bases). Written as DNA, the CDR3 is TGCGCCAGCAGCTTGGTCGCATTTGGGACATTTACCTACAATGAGCAGTTCTTC. Protein sequence: CASSLVAFGTFTYNEQFF.